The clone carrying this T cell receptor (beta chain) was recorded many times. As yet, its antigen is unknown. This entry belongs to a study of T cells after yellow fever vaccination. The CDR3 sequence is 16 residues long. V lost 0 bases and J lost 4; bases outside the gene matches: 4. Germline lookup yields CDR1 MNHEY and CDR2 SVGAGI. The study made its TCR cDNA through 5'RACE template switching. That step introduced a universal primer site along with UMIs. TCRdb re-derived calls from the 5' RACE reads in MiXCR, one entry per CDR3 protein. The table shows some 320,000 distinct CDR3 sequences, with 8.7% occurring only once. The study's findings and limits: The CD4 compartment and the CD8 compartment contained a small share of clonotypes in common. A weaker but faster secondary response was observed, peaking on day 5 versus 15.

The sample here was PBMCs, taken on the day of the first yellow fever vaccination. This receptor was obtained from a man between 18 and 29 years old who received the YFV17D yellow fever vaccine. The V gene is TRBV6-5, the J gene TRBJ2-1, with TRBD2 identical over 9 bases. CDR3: CASSYSGLAPYNEQFF. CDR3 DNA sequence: TGTGCCAGCAGTTACTCTGGACTAGCGCCGTACAATGAGCAGTTCTTC.